These T cell receptor beta chains were read from a single sample in a study of cytomegalovirus exposure and HLA in healthy donors. The data were produced by immunoSEQ multiplex PCR, yet TCRdb's version contains in-frame clones alone and is incomplete. The table has 120,000 or so clones, roughly 62% seen once; the top ten hold 1.5% to 2%. The specimen sequenced was PBMCs. These receptors were collected from a man aged 30-40 years in good health and CMV-seropositive. Each CDR3 is given with its conserved first and last residue. The D gene is left open where the match is weak. Part of the rows lack a size; the others show once, few, many or a class for expanded clones.

TRBD1,few,TRBV6-6,TRBJ2-3,TGTGCCGTACAGGGGGTGCCTCTCACAGATACGCAGTATTTT,CAVQGVPLTDTQYF
.,.,TRBV28,TRBJ1-5,TGTGCCACCAAACCCGGGATCACCAATCTTTTTAGCAATCAGCCCCAGCATTTT,CATKPGITNLFSNQPQHF
.,.,TRBV5-1,TRBJ1-1,TGCGCCAGCAGCTGGCAGGGTGCCACTGAAGCTTTCTTT,CASSWQGATEAFF
TRBD1,.,TRBV6-5,TRBJ2-3,TGTGCCAGCAGTTACGGTTGGACAGGGGGCGATACGCAGTATTTT,CASSYGWTGGDTQYF
TRBD1,.,TRBV28,TRBJ2-7,TGTGCCAGCAGGAGACAGGGGCTCTACGAGCAGTACTTC,CASRRQGLYEQYF
TRBD1,few,TRBV9,TRBJ2-7,TGTGCCAGCAGCCCAGGGACAGGGCCCTACGAGCAGTACTTC,CASSPGTGPYEQYF
.,.,TRBV6-5,TRBJ1-1,TGTGCCAGCAGGGAAACAACCGGGACAATCGAAGCTTTCTTT,CASRETTGTIEAFF
.,.,TRBV4-1,TRBJ2-7,TGCGCCAGCAGCCAATCTAGCGACAGGGTCGAGCAGTACTTC,CASSQSSDRVEQYF
TRBD1,.,TRBV28,TRBJ1-2,TGTGCCAGCAGTTTACATCCGACAGGGGACTATGGCTACACCTTC,CASSLHPTGDYGYTF
.,.,TRBV5-1,TRBJ1-6,TGCGCCAGCTCCTACGGGGGTAAGGGTTCACCCCTCCACTTT,CASSYGGKGSPLHF
TRBD1,.,TRBV2,TRBJ2-1,TGTGCCAGCAGTGAAAGTCTATCGGGACAGGGCAATGAGCAGTTCTTC,CASSESLSGQGNEQFF
TRBD2,.,TRBV28,TRBJ2-5,TGTGCCAGCAGTTTGGGCGGGGGGACCCAATCGGAGACCCAGTACTTC,CASSLGGGTQSETQYF
TRBD2,once,TRBV28,TRBJ2-1,TGTGCCAGCAGCCTCGGACTAGCGGGAGTGCCTGAGCAGTTCTTC,CASSLGLAGVPEQFF
TRBD1,.,TRBV4-1,TRBJ2-7,TGCGCCAGCAGCGATAGGACAGGGAGCTCCTACGAGCAGTACTTC,CASSDRTGSSYEQYF
.,.,TRBV6-5,TRBJ2-5,TGTGCCAGCAGTCCGACAGGACCCCAAGAGACCCAGTACTTC,CASSPTGPQETQYF
.,few,TRBV19,TRBJ2-7,TGTGCCAGTAGTAATCGACAGGATTCCTACGAGCAGTACTTC,CASSNRQDSYEQYF
.,once,TRBV9,TRBJ1-2,TGTGCCAGCAGCGTAGTAGGAGGGATCTATGGCTACACCTTC,CASSVVGGIYGYTF
TRBD2,few,TRBV4-2,TRBJ2-1,TGTGCCAGCAGCCATGTGGTTGGGACTAGCGGGTACAATGAGCAGTTCTTC,CASSHVVGTSGYNEQFF
.,few,TRBV2,TRBJ1-4,TGTGCCAGCAGTGGCTACAGGACAACTAATGAAAAACTGTTTTTT,CASSGYRTTNEKLFF
TRBD2,.,TRBV5-1,TRBJ2-5,TGCGCCAGCAGCCCCGGGACTAGCGGGACCCCGAAAGAGACCCAGTACTTC,CASSPGTSGTPKETQYF
TRBD1,.,TRBV5-1,TRBJ2-5,TGCGCCAGCAGCTTGGGTTGGGCAGGGGGCGAAATCTATCAAGAGACCCAGTACTTC,CASSLGWAGGEIYQETQYF
TRBD1,.,TRBV11-3,TRBJ1-1,TGTGCCAGCAGCTACAGGGGTGGCACTGAAGCTTTCTTT,CASSYRGGTEAFF
.,.,TRBV9,TRBJ2-6,TGTGCCAGCAGCCCCCTCGGCTCTGGGGCCAACGTCCTGACTTTC,CASSPLGSGANVLTF
.,.,TRBV5-4,TRBJ2-5,TGTGCCAGCAGTTCCTGGTTGGGGGGCCAAGAGACCCAGTACTTC,CASSSWLGGQETQYF
.,once,TRBV6-6,TRBJ2-1,TGTGCCAGCAGTTACCCTGAAAGGGGGAATGAGCAGTTCTTC,CASSYPERGNEQFF
.,.,TRBV5-5,TRBJ2-5,TGTGCCAGCAGCCCTGACATGTACGAGACCCAGTACTTC,CASSPDMYETQYF
.,.,TRBV7-3,TRBJ1-2,TGTGCCAGCAGCCTCCCTAGGGCCCAGGGTGTCTTCTATGGCTACACCTTC,CASSLPRAQGVFYGYTF
.,.,TRBV5-1,TRBJ2-7,TGCGCCAGCAGCTTCGGGGATTATGCCTACGAGCAGTACTTC,CASSFGDYAYEQYF
TRBD2,once,TRBV18,TRBJ2-3,TGTGCCAGCTCACCCCGGGAGGTCACTAGCACAGATACGCAGTATTTT,CASSPREVTSTDTQYF
TRBD1,few,TRBV29-1,TRBJ1-2,TGCAGCGTTGAAGATCTGGCAGGGGGAGCTAACTATGGCTACACCTTC,CSVEDLAGGANYGYTF
.,.,TRBV4-1,TRBJ2-5,TGCGCCAGCAGCCAAGCCATAGCGGTCGGAGAGACCCAGTACTTC,CASSQAIAVGETQYF
TRBD2,few,TRBV6-6,TRBJ2-1,TGTGCCAGCAGCCCAGCGGGAGGTCACAATGAGCAGTTCTTC,CASSPAGGHNEQFF
TRBD1,.,TRBV4-1,TRBJ2-5,TGCGCCAGCAGCCAACGGACAGGGAAGCAAGAGACCCAGTACTTC,CASSQRTGKQETQYF
TRBD2,few,TRBV2,TRBJ2-1,TGTGCCAGCCGACTAGCGGGATACAATGAGCAGTTCTTC,CASRLAGYNEQFF
.,few,TRBV5-1,TRBJ2-3,TGCGCCAGCAGCTTCTGGGGGCGGGATACGCAGTATTTT,CASSFWGRDTQYF
.,.,TRBV6-5,TRBJ2-5,TGTGCCTTGGGGCGGCTTCAAGAGACCCAGTACTTC,CALGRLQETQYF
TRBD1,.,TRBV6-6,TRBJ1-2,TGTGCCAGCACCTCAGTAACCGGGACAGCTATCTATGGCTACACCTTC,CASTSVTGTAIYGYTF
.,.,TRBV7-2,TRBJ2-1,TGTGCCAGCAGCCCTATGGCGGGATGGTACAATGAGCAGTTCTTC,CASSPMAGWYNEQFF
.,.,TRBV7-8,TRBJ2-1,TGTGCCAGCAGCCCCCATTATATGCCGAGCTCCTACAATGAGCAGTTCTTC,CASSPHYMPSSYNEQFF
.,.,TRBV2,TRBJ2-7,TGTGCCAGCAGCACCCCCCAACAGGCCACCTACGAGCAGTACTTC,CASSTPQQATYEQYF
TRBD1,.,TRBV7-2,TRBJ2-7,TGTGCCAGCAGCCCTCCAGGGGGACCCTACGAGCAGTACTTC,CASSPPGGPYEQYF